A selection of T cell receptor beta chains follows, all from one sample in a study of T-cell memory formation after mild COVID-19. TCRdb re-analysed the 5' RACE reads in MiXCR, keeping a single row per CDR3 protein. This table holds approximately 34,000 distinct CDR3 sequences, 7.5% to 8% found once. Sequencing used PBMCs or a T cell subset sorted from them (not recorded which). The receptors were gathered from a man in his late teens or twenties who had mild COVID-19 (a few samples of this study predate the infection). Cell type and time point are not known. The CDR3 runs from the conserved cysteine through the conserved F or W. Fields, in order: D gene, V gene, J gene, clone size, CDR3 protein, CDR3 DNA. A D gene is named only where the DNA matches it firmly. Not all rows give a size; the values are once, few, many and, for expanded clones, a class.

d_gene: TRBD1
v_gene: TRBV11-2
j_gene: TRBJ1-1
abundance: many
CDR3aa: CASSPGQGYTEAFF
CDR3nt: TGTGCCAGCAGCCCCGGACAGGGCTACACTGAAGCTTTCTTT

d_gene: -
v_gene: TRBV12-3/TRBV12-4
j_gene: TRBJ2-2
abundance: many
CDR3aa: CASSWGGADTGELFF
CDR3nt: TGTGCCAGCAGTTGGGGGGGGGCCGACACCGGGGAGCTGTTTTTT

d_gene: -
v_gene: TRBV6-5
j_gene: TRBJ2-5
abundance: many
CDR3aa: CASTFMTQYF
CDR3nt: TGTGCCAGCACCTTCATGACCCAGTACTTC

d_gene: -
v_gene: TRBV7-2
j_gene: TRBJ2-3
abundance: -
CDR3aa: CASSRVSGTDTQYF
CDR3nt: TGTGCCAGCAGCCGTGTTTCGGGCACAGATACGCAGTATTTT

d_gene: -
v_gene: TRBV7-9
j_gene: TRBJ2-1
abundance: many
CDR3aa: CASSLVASTANEQFF
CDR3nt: TGTGCCAGCAGCCTAGTTGCTAGTACCGCCAATGAGCAGTTCTTC

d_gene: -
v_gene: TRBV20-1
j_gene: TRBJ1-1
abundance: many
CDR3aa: CSAIGQRRDFF
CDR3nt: TGCAGTGCTATCGGACAAAGAAGGGATTTCTTT

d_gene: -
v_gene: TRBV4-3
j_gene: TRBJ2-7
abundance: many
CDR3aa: CASSSRQVGDEQYF
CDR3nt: TGCGCCAGCAGCTCCCGACAGGTCGGGGACGAGCAGTACTTC

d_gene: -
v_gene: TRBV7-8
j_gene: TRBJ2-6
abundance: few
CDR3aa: CASSLIRSGLSGANVLTF
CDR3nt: TGTGCCAGCAGCTTAATCAGGTCGGGTCTTTCTGGGGCCAACGTCCTGACTTTC

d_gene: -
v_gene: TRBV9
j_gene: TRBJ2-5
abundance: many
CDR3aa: CASSVVGGQSETQYF
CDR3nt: TGTGCCAGCAGCGTAGTCGGGGGGCAGTCGGAGACCCAGTACTTC

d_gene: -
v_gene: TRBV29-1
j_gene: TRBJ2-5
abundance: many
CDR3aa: CSVGQETQYF
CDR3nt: TGCAGCGTTGGCCAAGAGACCCAGTACTTC

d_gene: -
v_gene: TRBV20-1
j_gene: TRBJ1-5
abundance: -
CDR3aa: CSASSGLDQPQHF
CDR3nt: TGCAGTGCTAGTTCGGGGTTGGATCAGCCCCAGCATTTT

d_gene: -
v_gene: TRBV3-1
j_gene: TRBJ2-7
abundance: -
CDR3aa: CASSQQPRLSSYEQYF
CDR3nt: TGTGCCAGCAGCCAGCAACCGAGGCTGAGCTCCTACGAGCAGTACTTC

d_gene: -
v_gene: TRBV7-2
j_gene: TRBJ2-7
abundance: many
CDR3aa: CASSLALNPRTTYEQYF
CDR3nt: TGTGCCAGCAGCTTAGCGCTAAACCCCCGGACCACCTACGAGCAGTACTTC

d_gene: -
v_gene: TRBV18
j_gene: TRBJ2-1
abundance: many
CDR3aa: CASSRGYNEQFF
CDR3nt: TGTGCCAGCTCTCGAGGATACAATGAGCAGTTCTTC

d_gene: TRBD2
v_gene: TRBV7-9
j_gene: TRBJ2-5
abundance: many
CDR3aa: CASSDGTSGGAEGQETQYF
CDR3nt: TGTGCCAGCAGCGACGGGACTAGCGGGGGGGCCGAAGGACAAGAGACCCAGTACTTC

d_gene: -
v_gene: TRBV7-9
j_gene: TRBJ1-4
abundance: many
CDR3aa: CASSLGIGVKNEKLFF
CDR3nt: TGTGCCAGCAGCTTGGGTATAGGGGTGAAAAATGAAAAACTGTTTTTT

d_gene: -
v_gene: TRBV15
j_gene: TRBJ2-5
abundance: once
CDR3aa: CATSRDYIVSVGGRETQYF
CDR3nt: TGTGCCACCAGCAGAGATTATATCGTCTCGGTTGGTGGTCGGGAGACCCAGTACTTC

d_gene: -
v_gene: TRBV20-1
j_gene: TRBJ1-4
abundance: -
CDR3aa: CSARNLLEKLFF
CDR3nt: TGCAGTGCCAGAAATCTCCTCGAAAAACTGTTTTTT

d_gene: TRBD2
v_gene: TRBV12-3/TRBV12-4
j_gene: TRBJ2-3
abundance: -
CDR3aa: CASRASGSHPDTQYF
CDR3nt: TGTGCCAGCAGAGCTAGCGGGAGTCACCCAGATACGCAGTATTTT

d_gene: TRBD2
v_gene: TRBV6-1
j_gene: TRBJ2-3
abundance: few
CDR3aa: CASRATGTSRDTQYF
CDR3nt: TGTGCCAGCAGGGCGACCGGGACTAGCAGAGATACGCAGTATTTT

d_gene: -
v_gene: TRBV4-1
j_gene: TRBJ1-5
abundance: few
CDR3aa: CASSQERQENQPQHF
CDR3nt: TGCGCCAGCAGCCAAGAAAGGCAAGAAAATCAGCCCCAGCATTTT

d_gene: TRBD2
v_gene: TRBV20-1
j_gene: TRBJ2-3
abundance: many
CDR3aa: CSSYGGGTDTQYF
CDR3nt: TGCAGCTCATACGGCGGGGGAACAGATACGCAGTATTTT

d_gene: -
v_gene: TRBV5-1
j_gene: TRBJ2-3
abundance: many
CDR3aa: CASSIGTGTADTQYF
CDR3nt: TGCGCCAGCAGCATAGGAACAGGCACGGCAGATACGCAGTATTTT

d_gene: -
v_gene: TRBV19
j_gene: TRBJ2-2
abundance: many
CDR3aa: CASSIGQSTGELFF
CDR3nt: TGTGCCAGTAGTATTGGACAGTCCACCGGGGAGCTGTTTTTT

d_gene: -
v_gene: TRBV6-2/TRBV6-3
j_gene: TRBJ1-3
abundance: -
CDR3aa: CASSYGGPAAGNTIYF
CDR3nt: TGTGCCAGCAGTTACGGAGGCCCTGCGGCTGGAAACACCATATATTTT

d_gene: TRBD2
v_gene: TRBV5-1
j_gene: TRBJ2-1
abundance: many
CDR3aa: CASRDLAGANEQFF
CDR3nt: TGCGCCAGCAGGGACCTAGCGGGGGCAAATGAGCAGTTCTTC

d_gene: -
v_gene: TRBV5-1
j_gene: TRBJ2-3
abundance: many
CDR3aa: CASSFWGRDTQYF
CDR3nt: TGCGCCAGCAGCTTCTGGGGGCGGGATACGCAGTATTTT

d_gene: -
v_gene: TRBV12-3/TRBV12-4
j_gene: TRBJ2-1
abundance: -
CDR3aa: CASSLGQYNEQFF
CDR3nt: TGTGCCAGCAGTCTCGGACAATACAATGAGCAGTTCTTC

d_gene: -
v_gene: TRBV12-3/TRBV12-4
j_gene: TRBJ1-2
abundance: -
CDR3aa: CASSLPGINGYTF
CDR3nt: TGTGCCAGCAGTTTACCAGGGATCAATGGCTACACCTTC

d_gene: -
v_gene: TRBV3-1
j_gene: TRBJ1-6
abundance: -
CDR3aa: CASAEGGSSYNSPLHF
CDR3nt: TGTGCCAGCGCCGAAGGGGGTAGCTCCTATAATTCACCCCTCCACTTT

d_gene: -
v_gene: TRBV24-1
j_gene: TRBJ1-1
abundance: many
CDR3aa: CATSDTGNSEAFF
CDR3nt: TGTGCCACCAGCGACACAGGGAACTCTGAAGCTTTCTTT

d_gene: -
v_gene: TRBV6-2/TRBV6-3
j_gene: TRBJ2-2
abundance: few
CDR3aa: CASRQSLITGELFF
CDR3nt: TGTGCCAGCCGACAGAGTTTAATTACCGGGGAGCTGTTTTTT

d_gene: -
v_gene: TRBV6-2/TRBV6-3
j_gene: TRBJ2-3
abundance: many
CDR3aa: CASSYSGISTDTQYF
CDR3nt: TGTGCCAGCAGTTACTCCGGGATTAGCACAGATACGCAGTATTTT

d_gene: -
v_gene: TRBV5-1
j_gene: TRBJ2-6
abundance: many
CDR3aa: CASSLTGSGANVLTF
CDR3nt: TGCGCCAGCAGCTTGACAGGCTCTGGGGCCAACGTCCTGACTTTC

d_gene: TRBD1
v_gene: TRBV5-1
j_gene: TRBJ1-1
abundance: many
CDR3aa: CASSPGTGLATEAFF
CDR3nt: TGCGCCAGCAGCCCGGGGACAGGACTCGCCACTGAAGCTTTCTTT

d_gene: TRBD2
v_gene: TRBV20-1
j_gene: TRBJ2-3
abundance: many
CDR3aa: CSARGGSGGRYTDTQYF
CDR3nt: TGCAGTGCTAGAGGGGGTAGCGGGGGGCGTTACACAGATACGCAGTATTTT

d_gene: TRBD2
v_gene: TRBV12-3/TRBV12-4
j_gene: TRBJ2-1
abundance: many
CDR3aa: CASSLGGTSRALF
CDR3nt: TGTGCCAGCAGTTTAGGCGGGACTAGTAGGGCGCTCTTC

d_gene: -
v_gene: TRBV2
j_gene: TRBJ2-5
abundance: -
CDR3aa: CASSAGQTQYF
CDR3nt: TGTGCCAGCTCGGCTGGGCAGACCCAGTACTTC

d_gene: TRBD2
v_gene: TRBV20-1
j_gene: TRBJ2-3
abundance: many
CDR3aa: CSALGGWYTQYF
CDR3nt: TGCAGTGCTCTGGGGGGGTGGTATACGCAGTATTTT

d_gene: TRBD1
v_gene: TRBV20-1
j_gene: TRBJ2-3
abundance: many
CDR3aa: CSAWTGQTGGLAVLSTDTQYF
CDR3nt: TGCAGTGCTTGGACGGGACAGACCGGCGGTCTCGCCGTGTTGAGCACAGATACGCAGTATTTT

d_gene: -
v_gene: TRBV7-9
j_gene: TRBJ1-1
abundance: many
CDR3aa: CASNWGSGGEAFF
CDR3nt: TGTGCCAGCAACTGGGGGTCGGGGGGTGAAGCTTTCTTT

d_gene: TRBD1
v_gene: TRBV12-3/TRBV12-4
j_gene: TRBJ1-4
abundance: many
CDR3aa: CASRGPGTGEGEKLFF
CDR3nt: TGTGCCAGTCGCGGTCCAGGGACAGGGGAGGGCGAAAAACTGTTTTTT

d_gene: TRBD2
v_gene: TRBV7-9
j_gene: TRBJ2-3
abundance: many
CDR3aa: CASTRRGYPDTQYF
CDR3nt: TGTGCCAGCACTCGGCGGGGGTACCCAGATACGCAGTATTTT

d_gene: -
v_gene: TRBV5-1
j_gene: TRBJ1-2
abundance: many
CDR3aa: CASSFGQGGGYTF
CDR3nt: TGCGCCAGCAGCTTCGGGCAGGGCGGAGGCTACACCTTC

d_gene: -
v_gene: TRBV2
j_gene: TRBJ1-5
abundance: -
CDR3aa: CASSPTGGNQPQHF
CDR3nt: TGTGCCAGCAGCCCCACAGGCGGCAATCAGCCCCAGCATTTT

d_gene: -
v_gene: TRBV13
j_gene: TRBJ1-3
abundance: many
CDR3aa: CASSLGQGLEYSGNTIYF
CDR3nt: TGTGCCAGCAGCTTAGGCCAGGGTTTGGAATACTCTGGAAACACCATATATTTT

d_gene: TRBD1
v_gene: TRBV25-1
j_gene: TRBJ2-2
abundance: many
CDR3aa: CASAAGTGDTGELFF
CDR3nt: TGTGCCAGCGCAGCCGGGACAGGGGACACCGGGGAGCTGTTTTTT

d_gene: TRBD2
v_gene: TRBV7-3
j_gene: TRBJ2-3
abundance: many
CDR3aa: CASSSPTSGVRDTQYF
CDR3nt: TGTGCCAGCAGCTCCCCGACTAGCGGGGTCAGGGATACGCAGTATTTT

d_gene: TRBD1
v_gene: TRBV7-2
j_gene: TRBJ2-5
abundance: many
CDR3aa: CASSRQGAGETQYF
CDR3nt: TGTGCCAGCAGCCGCCAGGGGGCGGGAGAGACCCAGTACTTC

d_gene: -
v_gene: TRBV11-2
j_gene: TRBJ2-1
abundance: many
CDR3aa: CASSSPMGRYNEQFF
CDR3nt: TGTGCCAGCAGCTCCCCGATGGGCAGGTACAATGAGCAGTTCTTC

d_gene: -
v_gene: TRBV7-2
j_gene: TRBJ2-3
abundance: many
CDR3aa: CASSLVGGPSTDTQYF
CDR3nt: TGTGCCAGCAGCTTAGTGGGGGGCCCTAGCACAGATACGCAGTATTTT

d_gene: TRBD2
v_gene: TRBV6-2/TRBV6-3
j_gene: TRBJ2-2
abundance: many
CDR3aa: CASIPIGTSGHTGELFF
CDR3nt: TGTGCCAGCATCCCGATCGGGACTAGCGGGCACACCGGGGAGCTGTTTTTT

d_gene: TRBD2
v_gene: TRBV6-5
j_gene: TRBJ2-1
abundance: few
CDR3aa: CASSYRTSGGAMQFF
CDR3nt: TGTGCCAGCAGTTACCGGACTAGCGGGGGGGCGATGCAGTTCTTC

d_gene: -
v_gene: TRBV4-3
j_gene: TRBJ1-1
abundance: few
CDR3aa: CASSQDYFRNVNTEAFF
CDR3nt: TGCGCCAGCAGCCAAGATTACTTTAGAAACGTGAACACTGAAGCTTTCTTT